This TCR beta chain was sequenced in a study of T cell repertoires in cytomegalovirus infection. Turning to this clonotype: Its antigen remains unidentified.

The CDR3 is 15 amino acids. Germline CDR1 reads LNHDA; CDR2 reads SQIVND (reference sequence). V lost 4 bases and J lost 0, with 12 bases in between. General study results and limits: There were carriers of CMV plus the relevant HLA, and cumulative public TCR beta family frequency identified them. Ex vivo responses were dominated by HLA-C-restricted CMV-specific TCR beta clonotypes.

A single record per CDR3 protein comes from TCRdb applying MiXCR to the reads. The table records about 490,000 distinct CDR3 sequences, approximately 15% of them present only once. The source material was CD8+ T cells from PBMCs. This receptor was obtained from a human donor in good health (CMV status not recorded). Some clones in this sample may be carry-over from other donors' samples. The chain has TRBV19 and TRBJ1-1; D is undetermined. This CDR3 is CASSNLRVVNTEAFF. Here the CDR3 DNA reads TGTGCCAGTAGTAACCTCCGCGTGGTGAACACTGAAGCTTTCTTT.